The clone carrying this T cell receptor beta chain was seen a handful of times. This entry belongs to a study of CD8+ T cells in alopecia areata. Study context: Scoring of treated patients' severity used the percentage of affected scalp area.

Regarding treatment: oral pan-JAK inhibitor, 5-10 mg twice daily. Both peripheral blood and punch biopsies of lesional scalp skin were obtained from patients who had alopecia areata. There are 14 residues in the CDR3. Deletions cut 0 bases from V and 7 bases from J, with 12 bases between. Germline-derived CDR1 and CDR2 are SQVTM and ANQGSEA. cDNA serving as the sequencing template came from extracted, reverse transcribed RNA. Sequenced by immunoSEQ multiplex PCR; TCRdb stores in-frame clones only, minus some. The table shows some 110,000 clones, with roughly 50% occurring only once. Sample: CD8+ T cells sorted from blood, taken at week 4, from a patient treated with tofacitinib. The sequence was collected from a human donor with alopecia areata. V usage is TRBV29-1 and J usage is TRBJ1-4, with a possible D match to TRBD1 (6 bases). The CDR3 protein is CSVEEAGGGEKLFF. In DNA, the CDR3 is TGCAGCGTTGAAGAAGCGGGGGGCGGTGAAAAACTGTTTTTT.